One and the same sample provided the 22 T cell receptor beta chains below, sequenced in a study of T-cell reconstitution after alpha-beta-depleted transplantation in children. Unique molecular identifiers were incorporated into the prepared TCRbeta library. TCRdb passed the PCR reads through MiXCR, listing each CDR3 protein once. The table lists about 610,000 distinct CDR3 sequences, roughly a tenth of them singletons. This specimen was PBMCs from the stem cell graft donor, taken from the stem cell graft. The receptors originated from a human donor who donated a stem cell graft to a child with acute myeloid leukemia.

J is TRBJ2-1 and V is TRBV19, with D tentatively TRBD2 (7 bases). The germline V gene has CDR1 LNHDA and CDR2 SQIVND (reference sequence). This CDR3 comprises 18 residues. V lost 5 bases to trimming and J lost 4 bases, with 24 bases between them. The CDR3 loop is CASSLLLGGGPIYNEQFF. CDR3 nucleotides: TGTGCCAGTAGTCTCCTGCTGGGGGGGGGGCCAATATACAATGAGCAGTTCTTC.

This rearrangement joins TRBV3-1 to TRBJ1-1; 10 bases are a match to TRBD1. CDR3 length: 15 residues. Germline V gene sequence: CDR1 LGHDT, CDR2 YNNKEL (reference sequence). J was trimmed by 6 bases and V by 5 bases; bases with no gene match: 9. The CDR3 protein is CASSSSGTGDAEAFF. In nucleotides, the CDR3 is TGTGCCAGCAGCTCAAGCGGGACAGGGGATGCTGAAGCTTTCTTT.

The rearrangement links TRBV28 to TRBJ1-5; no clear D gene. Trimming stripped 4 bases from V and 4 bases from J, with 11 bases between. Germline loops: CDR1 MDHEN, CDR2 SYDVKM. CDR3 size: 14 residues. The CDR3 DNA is TGTGCCAGCAGTTCCCCACCTTTGAATCAGCCCCAGCATTTT. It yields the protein CASSSPPLNQPQHF.

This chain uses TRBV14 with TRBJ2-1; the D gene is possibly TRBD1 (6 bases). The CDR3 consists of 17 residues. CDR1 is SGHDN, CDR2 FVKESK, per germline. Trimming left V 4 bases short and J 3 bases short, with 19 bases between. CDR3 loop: CASSRRLQGRLYNEQFF. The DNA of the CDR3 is TGTGCCAGCAGCCGCAGGCTACAGGGTCGGCTCTACAATGAGCAGTTCTTC.

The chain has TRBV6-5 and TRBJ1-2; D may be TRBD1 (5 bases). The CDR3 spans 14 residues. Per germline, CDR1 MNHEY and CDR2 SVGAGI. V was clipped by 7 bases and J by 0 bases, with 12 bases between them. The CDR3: CASTKTDANYGYTF. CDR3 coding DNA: TGTGCCAGCACCAAGACAGACGCTAACTATGGCTACACCTTC.

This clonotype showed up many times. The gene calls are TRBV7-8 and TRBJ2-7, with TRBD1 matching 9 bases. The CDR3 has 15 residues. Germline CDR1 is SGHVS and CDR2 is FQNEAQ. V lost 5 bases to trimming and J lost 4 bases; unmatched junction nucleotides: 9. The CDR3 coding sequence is TGTGCCAGCAGCCCACCCAGGGGACAGGGATACGAGCAGTACTTC. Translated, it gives CASSPPRGQGYEQYF.

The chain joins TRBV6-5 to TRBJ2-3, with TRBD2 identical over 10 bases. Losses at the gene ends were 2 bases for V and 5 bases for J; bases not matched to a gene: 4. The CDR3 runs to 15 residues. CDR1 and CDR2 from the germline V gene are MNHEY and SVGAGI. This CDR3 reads CASSYAVAGGDTQYF. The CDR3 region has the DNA TGTGCCAGCAGTTACGCCGTAGCGGGGGGAGATACGCAGTATTTT.

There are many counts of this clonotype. CDR3 sequence reads: CASSYMSGGYEQYF. The CDR3 DNA is TGTGCCAGCAGTTACATGTCAGGGGGCTACGAGCAGTACTTC. The V and J genes are TRBV6-5 and TRBJ2-7; 7 nucleotides match TRBD1. The junction had 4 bases not matched to a gene; V was cut back by 2 bases and J by 3 bases. The CDR3 contains 14 residues. Germline V lookup: CDR1 MNHEY, CDR2 SVGAGI.

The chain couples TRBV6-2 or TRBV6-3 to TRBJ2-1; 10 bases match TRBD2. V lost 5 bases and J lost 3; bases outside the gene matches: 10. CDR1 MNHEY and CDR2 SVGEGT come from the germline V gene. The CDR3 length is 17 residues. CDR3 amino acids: CASSGGSSGSFYNEQFF. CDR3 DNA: TGTGCCAGCAGTGGCGGTTCTAGCGGGAGTTTCTACAATGAGCAGTTCTTC.

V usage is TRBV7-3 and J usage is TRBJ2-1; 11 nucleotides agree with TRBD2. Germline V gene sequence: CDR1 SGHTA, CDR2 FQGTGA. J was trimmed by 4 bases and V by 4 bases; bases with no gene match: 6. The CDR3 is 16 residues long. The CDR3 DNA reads TGTGCCAGCAGCTCACCCGGGACTAGCGGTTACAATGAGCAGTTCTTC. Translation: CASSSPGTSGYNEQFF.

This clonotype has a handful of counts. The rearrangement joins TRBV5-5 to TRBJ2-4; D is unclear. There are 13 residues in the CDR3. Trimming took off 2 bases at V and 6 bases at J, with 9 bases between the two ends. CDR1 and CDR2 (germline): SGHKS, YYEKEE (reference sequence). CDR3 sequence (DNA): TGTGCCAGCAGCTTAGTTGGCAGAAACATTCAGTACTTC. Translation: CASSLVGRNIQYF.

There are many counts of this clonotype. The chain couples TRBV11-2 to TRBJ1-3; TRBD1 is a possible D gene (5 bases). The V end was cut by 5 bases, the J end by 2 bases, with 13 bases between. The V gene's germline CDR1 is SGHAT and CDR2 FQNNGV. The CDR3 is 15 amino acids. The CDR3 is CASSPGLYTGNTIYF. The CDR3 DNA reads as TGTGCCAGCAGCCCAGGGCTCTATACTGGAAACACCATATATTTT.

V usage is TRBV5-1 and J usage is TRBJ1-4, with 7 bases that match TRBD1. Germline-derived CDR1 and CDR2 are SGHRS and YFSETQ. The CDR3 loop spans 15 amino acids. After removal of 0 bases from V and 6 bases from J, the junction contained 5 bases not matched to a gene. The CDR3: CASSLGQGWDEKLFF. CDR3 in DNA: TGCGCCAGCAGCTTGGGACAGGGATGGGATGAAAAACTGTTTTTT.

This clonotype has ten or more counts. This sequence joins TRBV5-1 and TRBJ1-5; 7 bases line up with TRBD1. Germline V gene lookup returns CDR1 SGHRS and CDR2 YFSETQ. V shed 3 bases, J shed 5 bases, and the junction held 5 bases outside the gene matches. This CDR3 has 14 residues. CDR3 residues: CASSWDSPDQPQHF. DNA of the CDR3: TGCGCCAGCAGCTGGGACAGTCCGGATCAGCCCCAGCATTTT. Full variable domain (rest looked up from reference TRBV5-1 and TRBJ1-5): KAGVTQTPRYLIKTRGQQVTLSCSPISGHRSVSWYQQTPGQGLQFLFEYFSETQRNKGNFPGRFSGRQFSNSRSEMNVSTLELGDSALYLCASSWDSPDQPQHFGDGTRLSIL.

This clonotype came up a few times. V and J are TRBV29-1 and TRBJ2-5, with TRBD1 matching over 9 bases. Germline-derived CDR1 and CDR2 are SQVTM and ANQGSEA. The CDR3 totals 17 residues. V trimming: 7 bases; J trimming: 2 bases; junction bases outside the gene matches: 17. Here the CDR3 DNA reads TGCAGCGCTGTCCGGGGACAGGGCAGTAGGGTACAAGAGACCCAGTACTTC. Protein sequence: CSAVRGQGSRVQETQYF.

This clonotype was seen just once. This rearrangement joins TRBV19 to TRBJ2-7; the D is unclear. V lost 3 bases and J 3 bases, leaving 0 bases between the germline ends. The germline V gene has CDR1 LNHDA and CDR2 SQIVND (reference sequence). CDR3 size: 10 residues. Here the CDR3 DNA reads TGTGCCAGTAGTATCTACGAGCAGTACTTC. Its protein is CASSIYEQYF.

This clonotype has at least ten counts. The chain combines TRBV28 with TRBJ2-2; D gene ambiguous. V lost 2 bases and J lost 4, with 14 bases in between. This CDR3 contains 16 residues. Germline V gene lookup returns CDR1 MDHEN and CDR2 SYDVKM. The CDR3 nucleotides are TGTGCCAGCAGTTTAACGGCGGCAGGAGCCACCGGGGAGCTGTTTTTT. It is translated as CASSLTAAGATGELFF.

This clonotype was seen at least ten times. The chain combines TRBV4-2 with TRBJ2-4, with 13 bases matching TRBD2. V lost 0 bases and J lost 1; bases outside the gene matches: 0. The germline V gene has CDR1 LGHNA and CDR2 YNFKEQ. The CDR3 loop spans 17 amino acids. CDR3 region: CASSQEGLAGAKNIQYF. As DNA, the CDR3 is TGTGCCAGCAGCCAAGAGGGACTAGCGGGGGCCAAAAACATTCAGTACTTC.

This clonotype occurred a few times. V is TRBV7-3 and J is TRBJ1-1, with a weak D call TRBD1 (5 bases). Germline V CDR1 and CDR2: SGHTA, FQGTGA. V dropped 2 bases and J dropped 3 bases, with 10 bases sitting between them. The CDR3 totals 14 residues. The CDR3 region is CASSLDGGDTEAFF. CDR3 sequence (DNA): TGTGCCAGCAGCTTAGATGGAGGGGACACTGAAGCTTTCTTT. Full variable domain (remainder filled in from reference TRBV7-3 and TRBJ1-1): GAGVSQTPSNKVTEKGKYVELRCDPISGHTALYWYRQSLGQGPEFLIYFQGTGAADDSGLPNDRFFAVRPEGSVSTLKIQRTERGDSAVYLCASSLDGGDTEAFFGQGTRLTVV.

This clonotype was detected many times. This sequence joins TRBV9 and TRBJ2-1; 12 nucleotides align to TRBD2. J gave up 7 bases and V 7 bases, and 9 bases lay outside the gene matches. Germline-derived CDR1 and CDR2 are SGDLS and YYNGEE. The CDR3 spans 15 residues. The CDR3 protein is CASGLPSGRANEQFF. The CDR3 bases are TGTGCCAGCGGTTTACCTAGCGGGAGGGCAAATGAGCAGTTCTTC.

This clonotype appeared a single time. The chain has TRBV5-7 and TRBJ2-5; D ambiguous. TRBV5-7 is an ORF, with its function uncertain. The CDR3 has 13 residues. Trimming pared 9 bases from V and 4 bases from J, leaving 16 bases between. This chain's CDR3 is CAMAPWQRETQYF. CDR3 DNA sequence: TGTGCCATGGCCCCCTGGCAGAGAGAGACCCAGTACTTC.

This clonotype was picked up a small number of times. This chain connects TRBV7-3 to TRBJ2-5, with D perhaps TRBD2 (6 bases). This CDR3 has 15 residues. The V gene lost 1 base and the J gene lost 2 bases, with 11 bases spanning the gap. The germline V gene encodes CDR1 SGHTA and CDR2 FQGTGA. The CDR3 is CASSLSGTSQETQYF. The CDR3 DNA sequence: TGTGCCAGCAGCTTAAGTGGGACTTCACAAGAGACCCAGTACTTC.